The clone carrying this T cell receptor beta chain was seen once. The antigen is not known. This sequence may be a read error, since a much larger clone differs from it by one base. Amplification of TCR beta CDR3 regions was performed using RNA transcripts as template. A set of HTBI primers served as the primers for a first-round RT-PCR of the TCR CDR3. MiXCR, applied by TCRdb to the multiplex PCR reads, yields one record per CDR3 protein. The sample records hundreds of thousands of distinct CDR3 sequences, approximately 13% being singletons. Germline values: CDR1 GTSNPN, CDR2 SVGIG (reference sequence). The V end lost 2 bases, the J end lost 3 bases, and 11 bases lay between the germline ends. CDR3 length: 13 amino acids. The sample is drawn from a study of T cells in Graves' hyperthyroidism and ophthalmopathy. Study findings and constraints: Among thyroid clonotypes expanded above 0.001, most also appeared in blood.

The receptor comes from a young woman with Graves' hyperthyroidism. Sequencing was carried out using blood. The chain carries TRBV30 and TRBJ2-7, with D possibly TRBD2 on 6 matching bases. The DNA of the CDR3 is TGTGCCTGGAGTCGGGAGCCATTCTACGAGCAGTACTTC. Protein product: CAWSREPFYEQYF.